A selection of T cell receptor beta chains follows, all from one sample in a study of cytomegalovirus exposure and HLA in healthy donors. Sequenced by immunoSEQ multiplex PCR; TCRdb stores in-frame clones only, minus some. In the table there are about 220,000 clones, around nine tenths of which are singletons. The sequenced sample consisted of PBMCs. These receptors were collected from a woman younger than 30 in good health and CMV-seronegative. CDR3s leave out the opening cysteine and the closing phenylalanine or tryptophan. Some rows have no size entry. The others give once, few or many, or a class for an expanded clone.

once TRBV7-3 ASSLIGDRGPYNEQF
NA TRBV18 ASSPYPAGAGEQY
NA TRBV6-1 ASSEARASGTYEQY
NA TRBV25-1 ATRPPGVNRELF
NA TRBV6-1 ASSELSLTNEKLF
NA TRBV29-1 SVPQEGSGSNSGANVLT
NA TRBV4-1 ASSQEMRGLGNTIY
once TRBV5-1 ASSSVGGIADTQY
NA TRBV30 AWSVRGAGNQPQH
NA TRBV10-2 ASSGDRGEQF
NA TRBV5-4 ASSPGGTSGLYEQY
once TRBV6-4 ASSESIVNEQF
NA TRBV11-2 ASNPATGQGVNEQF
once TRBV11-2 ASSLAAGGYQDTQY
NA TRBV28 ASASPQGWIEAF
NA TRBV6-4 ASGRGGFTDTQY
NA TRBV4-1 ASGLNAGGFAYEQY
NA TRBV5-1 ATRAGSTSYEQY
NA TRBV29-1 SVDPDTTEQF
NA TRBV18 ASSLQRQANTGELF
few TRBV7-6 ASSSRTVVPGELF
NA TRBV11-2 ASSLWLAGVGEQY
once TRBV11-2 ASSLDRSVGYT
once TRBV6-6 ASSYPTKRSHEQY
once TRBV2 ASRPDRVKNIQY
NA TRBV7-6 ASSYTQGGENGYT
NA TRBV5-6 ASSPRRSRGRIWETQY
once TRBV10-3 AISEGLIGQGTHEQY
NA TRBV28 ASAQTGGLQPQH
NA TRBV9 ASSEREGSYNEQF
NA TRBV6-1 ASSEVPSTQPQH
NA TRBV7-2 ASSSRRDKTYEQY
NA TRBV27 ASSLSRRNYGYT
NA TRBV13 ASSQRSGTGKFSAEAF
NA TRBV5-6 ASSLTGYEQY
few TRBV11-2 ASSSRQGNSPLH
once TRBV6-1 ASSDDSLWTSGTYNEQF
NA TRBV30 AWVAGPYEQY
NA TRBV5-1 ASSLAGENYGYT
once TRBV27 ASTWSGTLYEQY
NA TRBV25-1 ASSQDQVEWNTGELF
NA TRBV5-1 ASSLNSRGNNEQF
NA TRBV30 AWSLAVSYNEQF
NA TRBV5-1 ASSFGVVGTEAF
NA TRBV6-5 ASSYLASGGYNEQF
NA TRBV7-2 ASSGTRSKYEQF
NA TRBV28 ASSLRQREAF
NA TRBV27 ASSPKDRVTYEQY
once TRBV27 ASSLAGVPYEQF
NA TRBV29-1 SVRTASYEQY